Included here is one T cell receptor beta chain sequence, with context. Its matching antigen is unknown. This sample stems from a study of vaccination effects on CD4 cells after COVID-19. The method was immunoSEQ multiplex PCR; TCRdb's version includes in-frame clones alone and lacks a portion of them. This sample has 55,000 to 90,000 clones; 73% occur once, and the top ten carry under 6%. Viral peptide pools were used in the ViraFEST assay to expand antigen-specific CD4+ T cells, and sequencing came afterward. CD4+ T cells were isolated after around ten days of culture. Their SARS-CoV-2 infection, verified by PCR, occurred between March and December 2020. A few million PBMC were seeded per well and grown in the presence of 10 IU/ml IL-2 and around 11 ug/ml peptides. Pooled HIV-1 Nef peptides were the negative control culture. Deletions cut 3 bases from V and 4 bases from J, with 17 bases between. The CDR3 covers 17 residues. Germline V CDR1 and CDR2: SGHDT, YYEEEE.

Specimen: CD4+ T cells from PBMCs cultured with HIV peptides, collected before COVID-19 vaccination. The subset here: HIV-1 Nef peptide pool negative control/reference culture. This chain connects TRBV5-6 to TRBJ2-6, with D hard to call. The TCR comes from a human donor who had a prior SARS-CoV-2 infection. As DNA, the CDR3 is TGTGCCAGCAGCTCCTGGATCCCGCGTGTAGGGGCCAACGTCCTGACTTTC. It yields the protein CASSSWIPRVGANVLTF.